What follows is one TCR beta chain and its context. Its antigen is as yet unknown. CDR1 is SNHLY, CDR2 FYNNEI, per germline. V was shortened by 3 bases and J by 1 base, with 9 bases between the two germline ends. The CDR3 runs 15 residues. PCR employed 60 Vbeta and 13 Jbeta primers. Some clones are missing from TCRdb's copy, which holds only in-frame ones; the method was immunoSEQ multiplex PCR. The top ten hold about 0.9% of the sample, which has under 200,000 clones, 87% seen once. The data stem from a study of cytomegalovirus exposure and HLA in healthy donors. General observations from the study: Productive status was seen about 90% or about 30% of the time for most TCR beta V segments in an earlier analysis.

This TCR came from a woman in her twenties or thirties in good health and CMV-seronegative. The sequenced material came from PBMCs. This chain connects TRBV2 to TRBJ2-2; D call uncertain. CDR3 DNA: TGTGCCAGCAGTGACTTTGGCGGGAACACCGGGGAGCTGTTTTTT. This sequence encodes CASSDFGGNTGELFF. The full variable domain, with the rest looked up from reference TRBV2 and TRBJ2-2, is EPEVTQTPSHQVTQMGQEVILRCVPISNHLYFYWYRQILGQKVEFLVSFYNNEISEKSEIFDDQFSVERPDGSNFTLKIRSTKLEDSAMYFCASSDFGGNTGELFFGEGSRLTVL.